These 8 T cell receptor beta chains were all obtained from the same sample, sequenced in a study of cytomegalovirus exposure and HLA in healthy donors. Researchers ran the PCR with 60 Vbeta and 13 Jbeta primers. Only in-frame clones appear in the TCRdb table, and some are missing; sequencing was by immunoSEQ multiplex PCR. The sample has a few hundred thousand clones, approximately 83% seen once. Sequences were obtained from PBMCs. The receptors come from a woman in her 50s in good health and CMV-seropositive.

The chain has TRBV5-4 and TRBJ1-3; D perhaps matches TRBD1 (5 bases). Trimming cost V 4 bases and J 0 bases, with 26 bases left between them. Germline-derived CDR1 and CDR2 are SGHNT and YYREEE (reference sequence). The CDR3 totals 20 residues. The CDR3 sequence: CASSHHLLRGGELSGNTIYF. CDR3 DNA sequence: TGTGCCAGCAGCCATCACCTACTACGGGGAGGGGAACTCTCTGGAAACACCATATATTTT. Based on the CDR3 plus reference TRBV5-4 and TRBJ1-3, the full variable domain is ETGVTQSPTHLIKTRGQQVTLRCSSQSGHNTVSWYQQALGQGPQFIFQYYREEENGRGNFPPRFSGLQFPNYSSELNVNALELDDSALYLCASSHHLLRGGELSGNTIYFGEGSWLTVV.

This clone has only a few counts. The chain couples TRBV5-1 to TRBJ2-7; no clear D gene. CDR3 length equals 15 residues. The germline V gene encodes CDR1 SGHRS and CDR2 YFSETQ. The V end was cut by 0 bases, the J end by 0 bases, with 10 bases between. The CDR3 protein is CASSLAMMSSYEQYF. The CDR3 DNA follows: TGCGCCAGCAGCTTGGCGATGATGAGCTCCTACGAGCAGTACTTC.

The chain employs TRBV7-3 and TRBJ1-2; weak D call: TRBD1 (6 bases). The germline V gene encodes CDR1 SGHTA and CDR2 FQGTGA. CDR3 length: 15 residues. Trimming took 5 bases from V and 3 from J, leaving 16 bases between them. The CDR3 is CASSNQPAGDYGYTF. DNA of the CDR3: TGTGCCAGCAGCAATCAGCCAGCAGGGGACTATGGCTACACCTTC.

This clone was counted once. This rearrangement joins TRBV9 to TRBJ2-2; weak D call: TRBD2 (5 bases). Per germline, CDR1 SGDLS and CDR2 YYNGEE. The CDR3 runs to 14 residues. The ends were cut back, 0 bases at V and 7 bases at J, with 10 bases in the middle. CDR3 in amino acids: CASSVELGGGELFF. CDR3 coding DNA: TGTGCCAGCAGCGTAGAACTAGGCGGCGGGGAGCTGTTTTTT.

The sample holds one count of this clone. The V gene is TRBV28, the J gene TRBJ1-2; D possibly corresponds to TRBD1 (6 bases). Between the trimmed V and J ends, which lost 3 bases and 7 bases, there was a span of 21 bases. Germline CDR1 is MDHEN and CDR2 is SYDVKM. The CDR3 is 16 residues long. The CDR3 region is CASSFTRSTGSGGYTF. As DNA, the CDR3 is TGTGCCAGCAGTTTCACCAGAAGTACAGGGTCAGGTGGCTACACCTTC.

The genes are TRBV19 and TRBJ1-2, with D tentatively TRBD1 (5 bases). V was shortened by 3 bases and J by 1 base, with 12 bases between the two germline ends. Germline V gene lookup returns CDR1 LNHDA and CDR2 SQIVND (reference sequence). CDR3 size: 15 residues. The CDR3 sequence is CASSIQGADNYGYTF. The CDR3 region has the DNA TGTGCCAGTAGTATCCAGGGCGCTGATAACTATGGCTACACCTTC.

This chain uses TRBV7-9 with TRBJ1-6; 8 nucleotides line up with TRBD1. V shed 5 bases, J shed 8 bases, and the junction held 8 bases outside the gene matches. The CDR3 consists of 15 residues. The germline gives CDR1 SEHNR, CDR2 FQNEAQ (reference sequence). In DNA, the CDR3 is TGTGCCAGCAGCGAACCGACAGGGGAGGATTCACCCCTCCACTTT. Encoded protein: CASSEPTGEDSPLHF.

The chain couples TRBV11-2 to TRBJ1-1; the match to TRBD1 covers 9 bases. The CDR3 sequence is 16 residues long. With 5 bases clipped from V and 3 bases from J, the junction kept 10 bases outside the gene matches. Germline lookup yields CDR1 SGHAT and CDR2 FQNNGV. CDR3 nucleotide sequence: TGTGCCAGCAGCCCTAAATACAGGGGGCAGGACACTGAAGCTTTCTTT. Translating it yields CASSPKYRGQDTEAFF.